The 4 T cell receptor beta chains presented below share a single source sample, sequenced in a study of cytomegalovirus exposure and HLA in healthy donors. The study ran its PCR with 60 Vbeta and 13 Jbeta primers. Sequencing was performed with immunoSEQ multiplex PCR; in TCRdb, only in-frame clones are kept and a portion is missing. The sample lists 75,000 to 90,000 clones, roughly three quarters occurring once. The sample consisted of PBMCs. These receptor sequences come from a woman in her forties in good health and CMV-seropositive.

The table lists this clone with a few counts. This sequence joins TRBV20-1 and TRBJ1-5; unclear D gene. The CDR3 contains 8 residues. Between the trimmed V and J ends, which lost 5 bases and 15 bases, there was a span of 8 bases. CDR1 is DFQATT and CDR2 is SNEGSKA in the germline V gene (reference sequence). The CDR3 DNA sequence: TGCAGTGCTGGCAATGTGCATTTT. It translates to CSAGNVHF.

This clone was seen a few times. In nucleotides, the CDR3 is TGTGCCAGCAGCCTAGGGCCGGGGGCGCAGTATTTT. Protein product: CASSLGPGAQYF. The chain couples TRBV7-3 to TRBJ2-3, with D maybe TRBD2 (6 bases). Germline V CDR1 and CDR2: SGHTA, FQGTGA. The CDR3 is 12 residues long. Trimming shortened V by 5 bases and J by 10 bases, and 13 bases separated the two germline ends.

This clone was recorded once. The chain uses TRBV5-1 and TRBJ1-2; the D gene is possibly TRBD1 (6 bases). In germline, CDR1 is SGHRS, CDR2 YFSETQ. V lost 0 bases, J lost 2 bases, and 11 bases lay in between. The CDR3 is 15 residues long. The DNA of the CDR3 is TGCGCCAGCAGCTTGGGGGGGCCAGGAAACTATGGCTACACCTTC. Its translation: CASSLGGPGNYGYTF.

V usage is TRBV27 and J usage is TRBJ2-7; unclear D gene. Germline V gives CDR1 MNHEY, CDR2 SMNVEV (reference sequence). This CDR3 is built from 14 residues. The V end lost 6 bases, the J end lost 2 bases, and 14 bases lay between the germline ends. In DNA form, the CDR3 reads TGTGCCAGCAGGAAAACGGGTTCGACCTACGAGCAGTACTTC. It encodes CASRKTGSTYEQYF.